The source of this T cell receptor beta chain is a study of blood T cell repertoires in COVID-19. Overall study context: Researchers got acute and convalescent COVID-19 samples from the United States, Italy and Spain.

In the original analysis: Estimation of nucleated cell counts was performed using reference gene primer amplification. TCRdb's table, derived via immunoSEQ multiplex PCR, lists solely in-frame clones and lacks some. The V and J calls and clone size were taken over from that table, and D and trimming were inferred from the DNA. The data show fewer than 200,000 clones, around 82% seen once. The germline CDR1 and CDR2 sequences are LGHDT and YNNKEL (reference sequence). Trimming cost V 5 bases and J 10 bases, with 23 bases left between them. This CDR3 has 15 amino acids. This clone was seen a single time.

Sequenced material: peripheral blood. This receptor was identified in a woman aged 80 or older with acute or convalescent COVID-19. This chain uses TRBV3-1 (or the pseudogene TRBV3-2) with TRBJ2-5; tentative D call: TRBD1 (6 bases). CDR3 sequence: CASSTRERTAGIQYF. The CDR3 coding sequence is TGTGCCAGCAGCACACGGGAACGGACAGCTGGGATCCAGTACTTC.